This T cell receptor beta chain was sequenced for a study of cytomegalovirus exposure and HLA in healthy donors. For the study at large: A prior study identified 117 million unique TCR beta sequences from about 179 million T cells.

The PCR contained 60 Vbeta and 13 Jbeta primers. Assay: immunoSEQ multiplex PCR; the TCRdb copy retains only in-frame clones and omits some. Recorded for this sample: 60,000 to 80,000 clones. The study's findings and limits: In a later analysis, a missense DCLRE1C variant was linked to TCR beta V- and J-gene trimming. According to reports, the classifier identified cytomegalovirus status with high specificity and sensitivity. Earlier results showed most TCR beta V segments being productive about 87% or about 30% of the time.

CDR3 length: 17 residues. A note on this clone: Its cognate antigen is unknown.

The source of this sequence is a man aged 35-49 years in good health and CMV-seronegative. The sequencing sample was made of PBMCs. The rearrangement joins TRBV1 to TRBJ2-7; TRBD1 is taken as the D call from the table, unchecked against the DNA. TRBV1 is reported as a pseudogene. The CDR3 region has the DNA TGCACCAGCAGCCAAGCGTTGGAAGGGGACAGCCTTTACGAGCAGTACTTC. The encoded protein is CTSSQALEGDSLYEQYF.